Sequencing of this T cell receptor (beta chain) was carried out in a study of CD8+CD57+ T cells in acquired aplastic anemia. General study findings and limits: CD8+ Simpson's diversity in patients was not significantly different from that in controls.

For sequencing, patients were chosen who had shown expansion of CD8+CD57+ cells by flow cytometry. Prior therapy had not been administered to any patient at the time of blood sampling. This clonotype was counted many times. Its target is not known. The template for TCR beta VDJ and CDR3 sequence profiling was genomic DNA. MiXCR, applied by TCRdb to the reads, yields one record per CDR3 protein. The top ten clones hold about 20% of a sample with around 220,000 distinct CDR3 sequences, roughly 45% of them seen once. Trimming took 3 bases from V and 3 from J; bases not matched to a gene: 2. The CDR3 has 14 amino acids. The V gene's germline CDR1 is SGHRS and CDR2 YFSETQ.

The sequence was obtained from a human donor with aplastic anemia. Sample: sorted CD4+, CD8+, or CD8+CD57+ T cells (not recorded which) from PBMCs. The chain employs TRBV5-1 and TRBJ2-2, with 7 bases aligning to TRBD2. The CDR3 bases are TGCGCCAGCAGCTGGGGGGGTGACACCGGGGAGCTGTTTTTT. It yields the protein CASSWGGDTGELFF.